This T cell receptor beta chain was captured by sequencing in a study of technical replicates of blood from several donors. Sequencing was performed with immunoSEQ multiplex PCR; in TCRdb, only in-frame clones are kept and a portion is missing. The sample has about 95,000 clones, approximately 95% seen once. In germline, CDR1 is PRHDT, CDR2 FYEKMQ (reference sequence). Trimming shortened V by 5 bases and J by 0 bases, and 19 bases separated the two germline ends. The CDR3 extends over 17 amino acids. Specimen: T cells isolated from PBMCs. The chain uses TRBV13 and TRBJ1-1; D possibly corresponds to TRBD1 (5 bases). This TCR came from a human donor in good health. This chain's CDR3 is CASSIPPQVIMNTEAFF. In nucleotides, the CDR3 is TGTGCCAGCAGCATCCCACCACAGGTTATCATGAACACTGAAGCTTTCTTT.